This TCR delta chain was sequenced in a study of γδ T cells in repeated Plasmodium falciparum infection. Both TRG and TRD chains were sequenced from each sorted sample. TCRdb re-processed the multiplex PCR reads via CATT. The table includes some 50,000 delta-chain clones, 1.6% detected once. Trimming took 1 base from V and 0 from J; bases not matched to a gene: 12. In germline, CDR1 is TSWWSYY, CDR2 QGS. The CDR3 runs 19 residues. Gammadelta T cells were flow-sorted from PBMC into Vgamma9/Vdelta2+ and Vdelta2-negative populations for bulk analysis. This clone was seen more than once but under ten times. TCRdb's entry gives the protein of a much larger clone, which mismatches this DNA's translation at residue 8, likely from a read error; the protein reported here is translated from the DNA.

The sample taken for sequencing was gamma-delta T cells from blood. The receptor's source is a pool of human donors (malaria-infected and uninfected, not separated). The chain carries TRDV1 and TRDJ1, with 9 bases aligning to TRDD3. TCRdb supplies no J gene; here it was assigned by aligning the nucleotide sequence to germline. The CDR3 nucleotides are TGTGCTCTTGGGGAACGTAGCCACTGGGGGACCTTGTACACCGATAAACTCATCTTT. This encodes CALGERSHWGTLYTDKLIF.